These 21 T cell receptor beta chains originate from one sample sequenced in a study of shared T cell receptors in the human thymus. Sequencing used immunoSEQ multiplex PCR; TCRdb keeps in-frame clones, though not all of them. The sample consists of 650,000 to 950,000 clones, 70% to 90% of them appearing once. These sequences were also reported in another study, on human thymus T cells.

Material for sequencing was thymocytes. These receptors originate from a girl less than two years old with a congenital heart defect.

This chain connects TRBV9 to TRBJ2-4; tentatively, D is TRBD2 (5 bases). V was clipped by 2 bases and J by 3 bases, with 9 bases between them. The CDR3 sequence is 14 residues long. Looked up from germline, CDR1 is SGDLS and CDR2 is YYNGEE. Here the CDR3 reads CASSVEEDKNIQYF. In nucleotides, the CDR3 is TGTGCCAGCAGCGTGGAGGAAGACAAAAACATTCAGTACTTC.

This chain links TRBV30 with TRBJ1-3, with D unresolved. The V and J ends lost 4 bases and 5 bases respectively, with 9 bases between them. Per germline, CDR1 GTSNPN and CDR2 SVGIG (reference sequence). The CDR3 runs 12 residues. The CDR3 protein is CAWILARNTIYF. The CDR3 DNA reads as TGTGCCTGGATACTAGCACGAAACACCATATATTTT.

This chain joins TRBV6-6 and TRBJ1-1; D gene uncertain. V lost 4 bases and J lost 7, with 7 bases in between. The CDR3 is 11 residues long. Germline CDR1 MNHNY, CDR2 SVGAGI (reference sequence). CDR3 DNA: TGTGCCAGCAGTTCGGTCCTTGAAGCTTTCTTT. Its protein product is CASSSVLEAFF.

The rearrangement links TRBV6-1 to TRBJ1-4; D is perhaps TRBD1 (5 bases). The CDR3 runs to 17 residues. From germline, CDR1 is MNHNS and CDR2 SASEGT. Trimming shortened V by 0 bases and J by 5 bases, and 16 bases separated the two germline ends. The CDR3 here is CASSEAKRGRGNEKLFF. The CDR3, as DNA: TGTGCCAGCAGTGAAGCGAAGCGGGGTAGGGGAAATGAAAAACTGTTTTTT.

This clone was seen more than once but under ten times. J is TRBJ1-2 and V is TRBV7-8, with 9 nucleotides matching TRBD1. Germline V gene data show CDR1 as SGHVS and CDR2 as FQNEAQ. The ends lost 5 bases at V and 5 bases at J; junction bases unmatched: 9. CDR3 size: 15 residues. CDR3 sequence: CASSTQDRGRYGYTF. The CDR3, as DNA: TGTGCCAGCAGCACCCAGGACAGGGGTCGGTATGGCTACACCTTC.

The chain uses TRBV5-1 and TRBJ1-1, with TRBD1 identical over 8 bases. J was trimmed by 5 bases and V by 4 bases; bases with no gene match: 7. The CDR3 spans 14 residues. The germline V gene has CDR1 SGHRS and CDR2 YFSETQ. The CDR3 here is CASSRGQGGTEAFF. CDR3 DNA: TGCGCCAGCAGCCGCGGACAGGGAGGTACTGAAGCTTTCTTT.

The rearrangement joins TRBV14 to TRBJ1-6; no definite D call. The CDR3 contains 13 residues. V was pared by 5 bases and J by 10 bases, with 12 bases between. Germline values: CDR1 SGHDN, CDR2 FVKESK. Written as DNA, the CDR3 is TGTGCCAGCAGCTGGGCTCCTCGGTCACCCCTCCACTTT. Its protein is CASSWAPRSPLHF.

V gene TRBV29-1 combines with J gene TRBJ1-1, with D possibly being TRBD1 (6 bases). The CDR3 covers 14 residues. Trimming stripped 4 bases from V and 0 bases from J, with 12 bases between. Germline values: CDR1 SQVTM, CDR2 ANQGSEA. CDR3 DNA sequence: TGCAGCGTTGTGAGGGGGGGCATGAACACTGAAGCTTTCTTT. This gives the protein CSVVRGGMNTEAFF.

The chain is built from TRBV2 and TRBJ1-3; D remains unclear. The V end was cut by 6 bases, the J end by 0 bases, with 21 bases between. The CDR3 spans 18 residues. Germline-derived CDR1 and CDR2 are SNHLY and FYNNEI. The CDR3: CASRYLRQDTRSGNTIYF. The CDR3 DNA is TGTGCCAGCAGATACCTGAGACAAGACACACGCTCTGGAAACACCATATATTTT. The entire variable domain, with the rest obtained from reference TRBV2 and TRBJ1-3, is as follows: EPEVTQTPSHQVTQMGQEVILRCVPISNHLYFYWYRQILGQKVEFLVSFYNNEISEKSEIFDDQFSVERPDGSNFTLKIRSTKLEDSAMYFCASRYLRQDTRSGNTIYFGEGSWLTVV.

The V and J genes are TRBV7-8 and TRBJ2-1, with D possibly matching TRBD2 (6 bases). This CDR3 region has 15 residues. V was pared by 1 base and J by 8 bases, with 15 bases between. CDR1 is SGHVS and CDR2 is FQNEAQ in the germline V gene. Written as DNA, the CDR3 is TGTGCCAGCAGCTTAGTCCCGCCGGGGGTAGATGAGCAGTTCTTC. Translation gives CASSLVPPGVDEQFF.

This clone was seen a handful of times. The same CDR3 is also encoded by other DNA sequences in this sample. The V gene is TRBV4-1, the J gene TRBJ2-3, with TRBD2 matching over 9 bases. Germline-derived CDR1 and CDR2 are MGHRA and YSYEKL. V gave up 3 bases and J gave up 6 bases; unmatched junction bases: 7. The CDR3 runs 15 residues. The CDR3 loop reads CASSQLAGVSDTQYF. CDR3 bases: TGCGCCAGCAGCCAGTTAGCGGGGGTTTCGGATACGCAGTATTTT.

The chain links TRBV19 to TRBJ1-5, with 7 positions matching TRBD1. CDR3 length: 13 residues. From germline, CDR1 is LNHDA and CDR2 SQIVND (reference sequence). Losses at the gene ends were 5 bases for V and 4 bases for J; bases not matched to a gene: 2. The CDR3 protein is CASSLGQNQPQHF. As DNA, the CDR3 is TGTGCCAGTAGTTTGGGACAGAATCAGCCCCAGCATTTT.

The chain's CDR3 is CASSFAKRGGKFMDTQYF. The CDR3 coding sequence is TGTGCCAGCAGCTTCGCTAAGCGGGGGGGGAAGTTCATGGATACGCAGTATTTT. The chain recombines TRBV7-9 with TRBJ2-3, with 10 positions matching TRBD2. The CDR3 is 18 amino acids. V shed 3 bases and J 6 bases; nucleotides not matched to a gene: 15. From germline, CDR1 is SEHNR and CDR2 FQNEAQ (reference sequence).

This rearrangement joins TRBV29-1 to TRBJ1-1, with D perhaps TRBD1 (6 bases). V was clipped by 0 bases and J by 0 bases, with 17 bases between them. Germline V gene data show CDR1 as SQVTM and CDR2 as ANQGSEA. This CDR3 contains 17 residues. CDR3 region: CSVEDQQGMWVNTEAFF. The CDR3 DNA reads as TGCAGCGTTGAAGATCAACAGGGAATGTGGGTGAACACTGAAGCTTTCTTT.

The chain carries TRBV4-3 and TRBJ2-4; the D gene is possibly TRBD2 (6 bases). V dropped 0 bases and J dropped 3 bases, with 30 bases sitting between them. The V gene's germline CDR1 is LGHNA and CDR2 YSLEER. CDR3 length: 22 amino acids. CDR3: CASSQEDPLRALSRGCKNIQYF. CDR3 bases: TGCGCCAGCAGCCAAGAAGATCCCCTCCGGGCTCTAAGTCGGGGGTGCAAAAACATTCAGTACTTC.

The V gene is TRBV7-2, the J gene TRBJ2-2; no clear D gene. Germline values: CDR1 SGHTA, CDR2 FQGNSA. CDR3 size: 14 residues. V lost 1 base and J lost 11, with 14 bases in between. The CDR3 DNA reads as TGTGCCAGCAGCTTAGATCAAGAGCTCTCAGAGCTGTTTTTT. This encodes CASSLDQELSELFF.

V is TRBV5-6 and J is TRBJ2-1, with 9 positions matching TRBD2. The V segment lost 1 base and the J segment 9 bases; nucleotides outside the gene matches: 8. Germline V gene lookup returns CDR1 SGHDT and CDR2 YYEEEE. CDR3 length: 15 residues. The CDR3 DNA follows: TGTGCCAGCAGCTTGTACCGCGGGGGGGCTACTGAGCAGTTCTTC. As protein: CASSLYRGGATEQFF.

For the CDR3, the DNA is TGTGCCAGCAGCTTGTGGGCTAGCCACGAGCAGTACTTC. Its translation: CASSLWASHEQYF. The gene calls are TRBV5-4 and TRBJ2-7; perhaps TRBD2 as D (5 bases). V dropped 1 base and J dropped 5 bases, with 10 bases sitting between them. CDR1 is SGHNT and CDR2 is YYREEE in the germline V gene (reference sequence). The CDR3 is 13 residues long.

This chain links TRBV5-5 with TRBJ2-3; 7 bases line up with TRBD1. The length of the CDR3 is 17 residues. Germline CDR1 reads SGHKS; CDR2 reads YYEKEE (reference sequence). Unmatched junction bases numbered 11, after V lost 3 bases and J lost 1 base. The CDR3 nucleotides are TGTGCCAGCAGCTCCGGGACAGAGGGTCGACGCACAGATACGCAGTATTTT. Protein product: CASSSGTEGRRTDTQYF.

This clone has more than one count but fewer than ten. This sequence joins TRBV19 and TRBJ2-1; D not resolved. Trimming pared 3 bases from V and 4 bases from J, leaving 19 bases between. Germline V gene sequence: CDR1 LNHDA, CDR2 SQIVND (reference sequence). The CDR3 contains 17 residues. The CDR3 DNA reads as TGTGCCAGTAGTATCAGTTTGCCACCCATATGTTACAATGAGCAGTTCTTC. Its translation: CASSISLPPICYNEQFF.

The rearrangement links TRBV18 to TRBJ1-2, with D hard to call. The CDR3 totals 12 residues. V lost 2 bases and J 3 bases, leaving 4 bases between the germline ends. Germline values: CDR1 KGHSH, CDR2 LQKENI. For the CDR3, the DNA is TGTGCCAGCTCACCAACGGACTATGGCTACACCTTC. Protein product: CASSPTDYGYTF.